Shown below are 24 T cell receptor beta chains from a single sample sequenced in a study of T cell repertoires in cytomegalovirus infection. TCRdb reprocessed the reads via MiXCR and lists one record per CDR3 protein. Found here are around 530,000 distinct CDR3 sequences, roughly 29% of them singletons; the top ten hold 13%. Sequenced: PBMCs. All receptors derive from a human donor in good health (CMV status not recorded). Some clones in this sample may be carry-over from other donors' samples.

This clonotype has a handful of counts. The chain employs TRBV5-4 and TRBJ1-6, with 7 nucleotides matching TRBD1. Germline CDR1 reads SGHNT; CDR2 reads YYREEE (reference sequence). CDR3 length: 15 residues. The ends lost 4 bases at V and 6 bases at J; junction bases unmatched: 7. CDR3 sequence reads: CASSPGQKPNSPLHF. Written as DNA, the CDR3 is TGTGCCAGCAGCCCGGGACAGAAACCTAATTCACCCCTCCACTTT. The variable domain in full, with the rest retrieved from reference TRBV5-4 and TRBJ1-6, is ETGVTQSPTHLIKTRGQQVTLRCSSQSGHNTVSWYQQALGQGPQFIFQYYREEENGRGNFPPRFSGLQFPNYSSELNVNALELDDSALYLCASSPGQKPNSPLHFGNGTRLTVT.

The chain carries TRBV29-1 and TRBJ2-1; 9 nucleotides agree with TRBD2. CDR3 length equals 15 residues. J gave up 4 bases and V 1 base, and 5 bases lay outside the gene matches. Germline CDR1 is SQVTM and CDR2 is ANQGSEA. For the CDR3, the DNA is TGCAGCGTTGAAGGGCGGGAGGGCTTATACAATGAGCAGTTCTTC. It encodes CSVEGREGLYNEQFF.

Only a few counts were recorded for this clonotype. CDR3 amino acids: CASSLSSYSTSMYF. CDR3 coding DNA: TGTGCCAGCAGCTTATCCAGTTACAGTACGAGCATGTACTTC. V is TRBV7-9 and J is TRBJ2-7; D ambiguous. The CDR3 is made up of 14 amino acids. V lost 2 bases and J 12 bases, leaving 20 bases between the germline ends. Germline CDR1 is SEHNR and CDR2 is FQNEAQ (reference sequence).

This clonotype has at least ten counts. The chain uses TRBV12-3 or TRBV12-4 and TRBJ2-5; D gene ambiguous. V lost 5 bases to trimming and J lost 9 bases, with 13 bases between them. The length of the CDR3 is 12 residues. In nucleotides, the CDR3 is TGTGCCAGCAGTCCGAACACCCAATCCCAGTACTTC. Protein sequence: CASSPNTQSQYF.

This clonotype was counted ten times or more. The genes are TRBV7-2 and TRBJ1-4; 7 bases are a match to TRBD1. The CDR3 extends over 15 amino acids. J was trimmed by 3 bases and V by 5 bases; bases with no gene match: 6. Germline assignment: CDR1 SGHTA and CDR2 FQGNSA. CDR3 sequence reads: CASSRNRGPNEKLFF. CDR3 DNA: TGTGCCAGCAGCCGAAACAGGGGCCCTAATGAAAAACTGTTTTTT. Complete variable domain (other parts from reference TRBV7-2 and TRBJ1-4): GAGVSQSPSNKVTEKGKDVELRCDPISGHTALYWYRQSLGQGLEFLIYFQGNSAPDKSGLPSDRFSAERTGGSVSTLTIQRTQQEDSAVYLCASSRNRGPNEKLFFGSGTQLSVL.

The V call is TRBV12-3 or TRBV12-4, the J call TRBJ2-7; the D is unclear. The V end was cut by 8 bases, the J end by 6 bases, with 23 bases between. The CDR3 runs to 15 residues. The CDR3 sequence: CASPNPTPLECEQYV. In nucleotides, the CDR3 is TGTGCCAGCCCCAACCCGACTCCCTTGGAATGCGAGCAGTACGTC.

The J gene is TRBJ2-1, the V gene TRBV5-6, with D possibly being TRBD1 (7 bases). CDR1 is SGHDT, CDR2 YYEEEE, per germline. There are 13 residues in the CDR3. V lost 4 bases, J lost 3 bases, and 8 bases lay in between. CDR3 DNA sequence: TGTGCCAGCAGCCAGGGGGGCTACAATGAGCAGTTCTTC. Its translation is CASSQGGYNEQFF.

The chain uses TRBV6-2 or TRBV6-3 and TRBJ1-5, with D perhaps matching TRBD1 (6 bases). Trimming left V 5 bases short and J 4 bases short, with 18 bases between. The CDR3 has 16 amino acids. Germline CDR1 is MNHEY and CDR2 is SVGEGT. The CDR3 protein is CASSTRLGAVNQPQHF. CDR3 DNA: TGTGCCAGCAGTACCCGGTTGGGGGCCGTTAATCAGCCCCAGCATTTT.

The genes are TRBV6-5 and TRBJ2-1; 8 bases map to TRBD2. V trimming: 7 bases; J trimming: 4 bases; junction bases outside the gene matches: 3. The CDR3 contains 13 residues. Germline assignment: CDR1 MNHEY and CDR2 SVGAGI. The DNA of the CDR3 is TGTGCCAGCATCCCTAGCGGGTACAATGAGCAGTTCTTC. It encodes CASIPSGYNEQFF.

J is TRBJ2-2 and V is TRBV11-3, with TRBD1 as a possible D gene (6 bases). The CDR3 is 16 residues long. Germline V gives CDR1 SGHNT, CDR2 YENEEA. The V gene lost 5 bases and the J gene lost 6 bases, with 19 bases spanning the gap. CDR3 amino acids: CASSPRTAQGAGELFF. The CDR3 coding sequence is TGTGCCAGCAGCCCTCGGACAGCCCAGGGAGCCGGGGAGCTGTTTTTT.

This sequence joins TRBV12-5 and TRBJ1-4, with no clear D. Germline CDR1 and CDR2: LGHNT and FRNRAP. CDR3 size: 15 residues. Trimming removed 1 base from V and 7 bases from J, with 13 bases in between. CDR3 coding DNA: TGTGCTAGTGGTTTGGGGGAAATCCGGGGTGAAAAACTGTTTTTT. Its protein product is CASGLGEIRGEKLFF.

The count of this clonotype is one. The J gene is TRBJ2-7, the V gene TRBV20-1, with 8 bases matching TRBD2. CDR1 and CDR2 (germline): DFQATT, SNEGSKA (reference sequence). This CDR3 is built from 15 residues. V shed 5 bases, J shed 4 bases, and the junction held 13 bases outside the gene matches. The CDR3 DNA follows: TGCAGTGCTGGAAATAGCGGGATAGAGATTTACGAGCAGTACGTC. Its translation is CSAGNSGIEIYEQYV.

This clonotype was detected only a few times. The rearrangement uses TRBV7-2 and TRBJ2-7; 12 bases are a match to TRBD2. This CDR3 contains 22 residues. Trimming removed 2 bases from V and 0 bases from J; junction bases left unmatched: 20. Germline values: CDR1 SGHTA, CDR2 FQGNSA. CDR3 sequence reads: CASSLPSSGRGRSTSCSYEQYV. CDR3 DNA: TGTGCCAGCAGCTTACCTTCTAGCGGGAGGGGGCGATCCACATCTTGCTCCTACGAGCAGTACGTC.

This clonotype showed up just a few times. The J gene is TRBJ2-7, the V gene TRBV4-1, with 7 bases lining up with TRBD2. CDR1 is MGHRA and CDR2 is YSYEKL in the germline V gene. Trimming took 1 base from V and 1 from J; bases not matched to a gene: 4. The CDR3 spans 15 residues. CDR3 nucleotides: TGCGCCAGCAGCCAAGTTCGGGGGGAGTCCTACGAGCAGTACTTC. It codes for CASSQVRGESYEQYF.

The genes are TRBV5-1 and TRBJ2-1, with D perhaps TRBD2 (6 bases). CDR3 length equals 15 residues. The V and J ends lost 4 bases and 7 bases respectively, with 18 bases between them. Looked up from germline, CDR1 is SGHRS and CDR2 is YFSETQ. In DNA form, the CDR3 reads TGCGCCAGCAGCATGGGACTCCTTGGGGCGAATGAGCAGTTCTTC. Translation gives CASSMGLLGANEQFF.

This sequence joins TRBV9 and TRBJ1-1, with TRBD1 identical over 7 bases. Germline V gives CDR1 SGDLS, CDR2 YYNGEE. Germline trimming cut 4 bases from V and 3 bases from J; bases unmatched to any gene: 6. The CDR3 contains 14 residues. The chain's CDR3 is CASSIRDRDTEAFF. For the CDR3, the DNA is TGTGCCAGCAGCATTAGGGACAGAGACACTGAAGCTTTCTTT.

The table lists this clonotype with many counts. The chain is built from TRBV7-6 and TRBJ1-5; D is unclear. The V end was cut by 4 bases, the J end by 0 bases, with 10 bases between. The CDR3 covers 15 residues. Germline V gives CDR1 SGHVS, CDR2 FNYEAQ. The CDR3 region has the DNA TGTGCCAGCAGCTACGGGCCTTATAGCAATCAGCCCCAGCATTTT. Protein: CASSYGPYSNQPQHF.

This sequence joins TRBV5-1 and TRBJ1-1; possibly TRBD1 for D (5 bases). The CDR3 is 16 residues long. The V gene lost 4 bases and the J gene lost 3 bases, with 19 bases spanning the gap. Germline V gene lookup returns CDR1 SGHRS and CDR2 YFSETQ. CDR3 coding DNA: TGCGCCAGCAGCCCGGGAGTAAAGGGGCCGGACACTGAAGCTTTCTTT. Translating gives CASSPGVKGPDTEAFF.

The chain combines TRBV12-3 or TRBV12-4 with TRBJ1-2; 9 nucleotides line up with TRBD1. This CDR3 has 13 amino acids. With V trimmed by 6 bases and J by 7 bases, 6 bases remained unmatched. The CDR3: CASSLDRGVGYTF. Written as DNA, the CDR3 is TGTGCCAGCAGCCTGGACAGGGGAGTTGGCTACACCTTC.

This clonotype came up many times. The chain is built from TRBV7-2 and TRBJ1-6; no clear D gene. Germline-derived CDR1 and CDR2 are SGHTA and FQGNSA. Trimming took off 3 bases at V and 9 bases at J, with 6 bases between the two ends. The length of the CDR3 is 12 residues. This chain's CDR3 is CASSLVVSPLHF. The CDR3 coding sequence is TGTGCCAGCAGCTTGGTGGTTTCACCCCTCCACTTT.

The chain uses TRBV11-2 and TRBJ2-3, with D perhaps matching TRBD1 (6 bases). CDR3 length equals 15 residues. With 4 bases removed from V and 6 bases from J, the gap between germline ends came to 17 bases. In germline, CDR1 is SGHAT, CDR2 FQNNGV. CDR3 protein: CASSSSGDRADTQYF. The CDR3 bases are TGTGCCAGCAGCTCCTCAGGGGACCGGGCGGATACGCAGTATTTT.

J is TRBJ2-3 and V is TRBV5-1, with 8 bases aligning to TRBD1. Germline trimming cut 4 bases from V and 4 bases from J; bases unmatched to any gene: 17. The CDR3 spans 18 residues. CDR1 is SGHRS and CDR2 is YFSETQ in the germline V gene. CDR3 DNA sequence: TGCGCCAGCAGCGGGACAGGTGGGCATCCGGTACCGGCAGATACGCAGTATTTT. Translation gives CASSGTGGHPVPADTQYF.

The DNA of the CDR3 is TGCAGTGCTAGTACGGGCTTAGCCAAAAACATTCAGTACTTC. Translation gives CSASTGLAKNIQYF. The V gene is TRBV20-1, the J gene TRBJ2-4; unclear D gene. Trimming shortened V by 3 bases and J by 0 bases, and 9 bases separated the two germline ends. Germline V lookup: CDR1 DFQATT, CDR2 SNEGSKA (reference sequence). The CDR3 totals 14 residues.

The chain combines TRBV6-2 or TRBV6-3 with TRBJ2-2, with 9 positions matching TRBD2. With V trimmed by 10 bases and J by 1 base, 4 bases remained unmatched. The CDR3 runs 14 residues. Germline CDR1 and CDR2: MNHEY and SVGEGT. The CDR3 sequence: CATFSGRNTGELFF. The CDR3 nucleotides are TGTGCCACCTTTAGCGGGAGGAACACCGGGGAGCTGTTTTTT.